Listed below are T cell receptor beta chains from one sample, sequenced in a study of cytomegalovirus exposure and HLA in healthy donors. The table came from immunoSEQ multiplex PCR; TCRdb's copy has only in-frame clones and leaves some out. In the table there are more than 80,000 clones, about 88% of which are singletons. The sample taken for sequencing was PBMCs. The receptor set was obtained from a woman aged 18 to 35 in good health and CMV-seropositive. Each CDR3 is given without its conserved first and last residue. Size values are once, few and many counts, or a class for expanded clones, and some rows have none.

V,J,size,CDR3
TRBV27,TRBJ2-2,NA,ASSFGGTGELF
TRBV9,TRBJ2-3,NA,ASRAGGADTQY
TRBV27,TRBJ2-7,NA,ASSLSGISTQRGPYEQY
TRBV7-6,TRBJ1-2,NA,ASSLSGGDGYT
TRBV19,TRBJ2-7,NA,ASSRGRPKGEQY
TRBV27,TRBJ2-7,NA,ASSSGQGYRYEQY
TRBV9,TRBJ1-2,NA,ASSVGTTGINYGYT
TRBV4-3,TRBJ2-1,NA,ASSQDPAGTQVSYNEQF
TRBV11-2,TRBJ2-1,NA,ASSGTSGESYNEQF
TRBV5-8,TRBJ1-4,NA,ASSFRDRDPTNEKLF
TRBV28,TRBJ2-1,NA,ASSPRLAGGPNEQF
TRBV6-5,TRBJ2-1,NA,ASSPLSDYNEQF
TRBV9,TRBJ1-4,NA,ASSVRGTNEKLF
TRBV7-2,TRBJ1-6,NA,ASSLARQVESPLH
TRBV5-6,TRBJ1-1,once,ASSRPGDTEAF
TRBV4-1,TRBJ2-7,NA,ASSQVEGEQY
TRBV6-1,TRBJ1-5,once,ASVQGANGNQPQH
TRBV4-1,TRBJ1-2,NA,ASSQDQNTYGYT
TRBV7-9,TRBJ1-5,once,ASSTGQFNQPQH
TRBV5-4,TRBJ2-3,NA,ASSRGTSGGADTQY
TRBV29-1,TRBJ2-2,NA,SVVDWGVNTGELF
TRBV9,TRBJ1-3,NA,ASSATGGGNTIY
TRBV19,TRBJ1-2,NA,ASTLGQGNYGYT
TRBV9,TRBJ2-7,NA,ASSVSGVSVEQY
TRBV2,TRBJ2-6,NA,ASSGTGAYSGANVLT
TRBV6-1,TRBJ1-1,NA,AIQPSFRILEAF
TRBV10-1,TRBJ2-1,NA,ASSLDFGYNEQF
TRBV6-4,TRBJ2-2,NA,ASRESGGDYAGELF
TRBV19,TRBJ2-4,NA,ASSIVTSGGPQY
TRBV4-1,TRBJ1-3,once,ASSQEGQPGNTIY
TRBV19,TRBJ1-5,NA,ASSLDRGQPQH
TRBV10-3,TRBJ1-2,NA,AIRGQPSNYGYT
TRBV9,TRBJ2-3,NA,ASSTRTSGVSTDTQY
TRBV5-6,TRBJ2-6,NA,ASSLGLSSGANVLT
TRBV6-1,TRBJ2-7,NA,ASSALAGGYYEQY
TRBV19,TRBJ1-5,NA,ASSEMGQGNSNQPQH
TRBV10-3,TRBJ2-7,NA,AISEGTGVNEQY
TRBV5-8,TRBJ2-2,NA,ASSFDRGESGELF
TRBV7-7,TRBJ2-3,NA,ASSLTGQSYDTQY
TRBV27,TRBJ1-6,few,ASSLSGGGPLH
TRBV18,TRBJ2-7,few,ASSPPSRGLDEQY
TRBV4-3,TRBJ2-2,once,ASSQAGGNTGELF
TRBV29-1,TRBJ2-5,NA,SVILGQGDVAQY
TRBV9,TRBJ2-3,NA,ASSVGLAPDTQY
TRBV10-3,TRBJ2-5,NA,AIRKTSAQETQY
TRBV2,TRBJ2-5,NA,ASREELAAQETQY
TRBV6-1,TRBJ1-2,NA,ASSETGQPYGYT
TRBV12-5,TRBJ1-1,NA,ASGQGGDTEAF
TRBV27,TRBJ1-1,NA,ASRDNPGNTEAF
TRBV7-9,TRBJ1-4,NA,ASSYPGTGLF
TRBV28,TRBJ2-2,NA,ASRTGGPNTGELF
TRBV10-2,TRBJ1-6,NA,ASSLQGDQYNSPLH
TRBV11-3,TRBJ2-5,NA,ASSPYGGGQETQY
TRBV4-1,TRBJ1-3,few,ASSQVGQRGNTIY
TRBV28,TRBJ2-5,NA,ASSFLAGGPEKAQY
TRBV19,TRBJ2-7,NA,ASSIEQGSSYEQY
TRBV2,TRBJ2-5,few,ASSEWGREGETQY
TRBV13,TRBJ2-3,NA,ASSLLDTQY
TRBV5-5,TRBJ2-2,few,ASSRTANTGELF